One and the same sample provided the 29 T cell receptor beta chains below, sequenced in a study of blood T cell repertoires in COVID-19. Clones were sequenced by immunoSEQ multiplex PCR, and TCRdb holds only the in-frame ones, with some missing. The data contain hundreds of thousands of clones, more than 70% of them singletons. Sequenced material: PBMCs or T cells enriched from blood (not recorded which). The receptors come from a woman aged 50 to 65 who had recovered from COVID-19.

The chain has TRBV3-1 (or the pseudogene TRBV3-2) and TRBJ2-5; tentative D call: TRBD2 (5 bases). V shed 0 bases and J shed 1 base, with 6 bases lying between them. Per germline, CDR1 LGHDT and CDR2 YNNKEL (reference sequence). The CDR3 covers 14 residues. In DNA, the CDR3 is TGTGCCAGCAGCCAAGATGGACTCCAAGAGACCCAGTACTTC. Translated, it gives CASSQDGLQETQYF.

V gene TRBV27 combines with J gene TRBJ2-7; 8 bases align to TRBD2. Germline loops: CDR1 MNHEY, CDR2 SMNVEV (reference sequence). The V gene end was trimmed by 5 bases and the J gene end by 3 bases; junction bases not matched to a gene: 6. CDR3 size: 14 residues. In DNA, the CDR3 is TGTGCCAGCAGTCCCGGGACTAGAGGCTACGAGCAGTACTTC. It is translated as CASSPGTRGYEQYF.

The genes are TRBV7-9 and TRBJ1-2; 9 positions match TRBD1. V shed 6 bases, J shed 6 bases, and the junction held 5 bases outside the gene matches. The CDR3 is 13 amino acids. The germline V gene encodes CDR1 SEHNR and CDR2 FQNEAQ (reference sequence). The CDR3 bases are TGTGCCAGCAGGTGGACAGGGGCTGATGGCTACACCTTC. Protein product: CASRWTGADGYTF.

This clone turned up a few times. The genes are TRBV4-1 and TRBJ2-3; possibly TRBD1 for D (6 bases). Germline CDR1 and CDR2: MGHRA and YSYEKL. The CDR3 is 13 amino acids. Trimming took 4 bases from V and 5 from J, leaving 10 bases between them. Written as DNA, the CDR3 is TGCGCCAGCAGCCCCCAGACAGGAGATACGCAGTATTTT. It translates to CASSPQTGDTQYF.

This sequence joins TRBV12-5 and TRBJ1-5, with 7 bases that match TRBD1. The V gene's germline CDR1 is LGHNT and CDR2 FRNRAP. Trimming removed 7 bases from V and 2 bases from J; junction bases left unmatched: 2. CDR3 size: 13 residues. The CDR3 nucleotides read TGTGCTAGTGCCGGGACAGGCAATCAGCCCCAGCATTTT. Its protein product is CASAGTGNQPQHF.

The CDR3 loop reads CASSRGAGYTF. The CDR3 nucleotides are TGTGCCAGTAGTAGGGGAGCTGGCTACACCTTC. V usage is TRBV19 and J usage is TRBJ1-2; D call uncertain. This CDR3 spans 11 amino acids. Germline CDR1 and CDR2: LNHDA and SQIVND (reference sequence). V was pared by 4 bases and J by 7 bases, with 7 bases between.

The CDR3 reads CASSPPGGWETQYF. The CDR3 DNA reads as TGTGCCAGCAGTCCTCCGGGAGGGTGGGAGACCCAGTACTTC. The chain is built from TRBV28 and TRBJ2-5, with 8 bases identical to TRBD2. From germline, CDR1 is MDHEN and CDR2 SYDVKM. The CDR3 sequence is 14 residues long. V was pared by 5 bases and J by 5 bases, with 7 bases of the junction left unmatched.

The chain joins TRBV5-1 to TRBJ1-5, with 12 positions matching TRBD1. The CDR3 contains 15 residues. Germline V gives CDR1 SGHRS, CDR2 YFSETQ. Trimming at V came to 0 bases and at J to 11 bases, leaving 6 bases not matched to a gene. The CDR3 coding sequence is TGCGCCAGCAGCTTGGCTGGGACAGGGGGCGAAGCCCAGCATTTT. Its translation is CASSLAGTGGEAQHF.

The V gene is TRBV6-1, the J gene TRBJ1-1, with 7 positions matching TRBD1. The CDR3 totals 17 residues. The V segment lost 2 bases and the J segment 1 base; nucleotides outside the gene matches: 10. Looked up from germline, CDR1 is MNHNS and CDR2 is SASEGT. The CDR3 coding sequence is TGTGCCAGCAGTGAACTCCCTGCAGGGGGGACGAACACTGAAGCTTTCTTT. This encodes CASSELPAGGTNTEAFF.

The chain employs TRBV6-5 and TRBJ2-2; 7 nucleotides align to TRBD2. V lost 11 bases to trimming and J lost 7 bases; unmatched junction nucleotides: 7. This CDR3 comprises 12 residues. CDR1 and CDR2 (germline): MNHEY, SVGAGI. The chain's CDR3 is CASRASGGELFF. The CDR3 coding sequence is TGTGCCTCGCGGGCTAGCGGCGGGGAGCTGTTTTTT.

V usage is TRBV7-8 and J usage is TRBJ1-1; 7 bases map to TRBD1. Germline CDR1 reads SGHVS; CDR2 reads FQNEAQ. V shed 3 bases, J shed 6 bases, and the junction held 4 bases outside the gene matches. This CDR3 spans 13 amino acids. The chain's CDR3 is CASSLTGPSEAFF. CDR3 nucleotide sequence: TGTGCCAGCAGCTTGACAGGGCCATCTGAAGCTTTCTTT.

The V and J genes are TRBV5-1 and TRBJ2-1; D gene uncertain. This CDR3 is built from 14 residues. V lost 0 bases, J lost 3 bases, and 7 bases lay in between. The V gene's germline CDR1 is SGHRS and CDR2 YFSETQ. The CDR3 spells CASSLGQIYNEQFF. The CDR3 DNA follows: TGCGCCAGCAGCTTGGGGCAAATCTACAATGAGCAGTTCTTC.

The V call is TRBV30, the J call TRBJ1-1; possibly TRBD1 for D (5 bases). The germline V gene has CDR1 GTSNPN and CDR2 SVGIG (reference sequence). This CDR3 contains 12 residues. The V end was cut by 5 bases, the J end by 0 bases, with 7 bases between. This CDR3 is CAWGHMNTEAFF. DNA of the CDR3: TGTGCCTGGGGACATATGAACACTGAAGCTTTCTTT.

This clone was counted a few times. The chain recombines TRBV19 with TRBJ2-7; D is unclear. Germline values: CDR1 LNHDA, CDR2 SQIVND (reference sequence). V lost 5 bases and J lost 3, with 11 bases in between. The CDR3 is made up of 13 amino acids. CDR3 in amino acids: CASSPLGNYEQYF. The CDR3, as DNA: TGTGCCAGTAGTCCCCTGGGCAACTACGAGCAGTACTTC.

The chain recombines TRBV9 with TRBJ2-1, with D possibly matching TRBD2 (7 bases). V dropped 0 bases and J dropped 5 bases, with 12 bases sitting between them. The CDR3 has 15 amino acids. Germline V gene data show CDR1 as SGDLS and CDR2 as YYNGEE. The CDR3 DNA is TGTGCCAGCAGCGTAGCGGGGGGCTTCAACAATGAGCAGTTCTTC. Translation: CASSVAGGFNNEQFF.

In this sample, this clone turned up a few times. The chain has TRBV28 and TRBJ2-1; perhaps TRBD2 as D (6 bases). CDR3 length: 15 residues. Looked up from germline, CDR1 is MDHEN and CDR2 is SYDVKM. V lost 4 bases and J 4 bases, leaving 14 bases between the germline ends. The CDR3 coding sequence is TGTGCCAGCAGTTCGGGGGAGGTCGTGTACAATGAGCAGTTCTTC. Amino acid sequence: CASSSGEVVYNEQFF.

The chain employs TRBV15 and TRBJ2-7; TRBD2 matches at 11 bases. The germline CDR1 and CDR2 sequences are LNHNV and YYDKDF (reference sequence). The trim removed 1 base at V and 7 bases at J, leaving 12 bases unmatched. There are 17 residues in the CDR3. CDR3 sequence reads: CATSRVSLTSGRQEQYF. The CDR3 coding sequence is TGTGCCACCAGCAGAGTATCTTTAACTAGCGGGAGACAAGAGCAGTACTTC.

The chain links TRBV14 to TRBJ2-5, with D perhaps matching TRBD1 (6 bases). V was pared by 4 bases and J by 2 bases, with 11 bases between. The germline V gene encodes CDR1 SGHDN and CDR2 FVKESK. This CDR3 is 14 amino acids long. In DNA form, the CDR3 reads TGTGCCAGCAGCCGGGGGACATTACAAGAGACCCAGTACTTC. It codes for CASSRGTLQETQYF.

This clone was seen just once. J is TRBJ2-1 and V is TRBV4-3; no firm D call. V was cut by 0 bases and J by 4 bases, with 4 bases left in between. This CDR3 region has 13 residues. From germline, CDR1 is LGHNA and CDR2 YSLEER. In nucleotides, the CDR3 is TGCGCCAGCAGCCAAGACCAATACAATGAGCAGTTCTTC. Its translation is CASSQDQYNEQFF.

This chain uses TRBV7-2 with TRBJ2-7, with 8 bases fitting TRBD1. V shed 4 bases, J shed 4 bases, and the junction held 3 bases outside the gene matches. CDR3 length: 13 residues. CDR1 and CDR2 from the germline V gene are SGHTA and FQGNSA. CDR3 protein: CASSSDRVYEQYF. CDR3 in DNA: TGTGCCAGCAGCTCGGACAGGGTATACGAGCAGTACTTC.

CDR3 nucleotide sequence: TGCAGCGTCGTGGGACAGGGAAACATTCAGTACTTC. Protein: CSVVGQGNIQYF. The J gene is TRBJ2-4, the V gene TRBV29-1; 9 positions agree with TRBD1. CDR1 is SQVTM, CDR2 ANQGSEA, per germline. The V segment lost 6 bases and the J segment 6 bases; nucleotides outside the gene matches: 3. The CDR3 covers 12 residues.

The V and J genes are TRBV6-6 and TRBJ1-1, with D perhaps matching TRBD1 (6 bases). The CDR3 covers 15 residues. V was shortened by 6 bases and J by 0 bases, with 14 bases between the two germline ends. The germline V gene has CDR1 MNHNY and CDR2 SVGAGI (reference sequence). CDR3 loop: CASRGRGNMNTEAFF. The DNA for the CDR3 is TGTGCCAGCAGGGGCAGGGGCAATATGAACACTGAAGCTTTCTTT.

V and J are TRBV28 and TRBJ2-1; the match to TRBD1 covers 8 bases. This CDR3 has 14 amino acids. Germline V gene data show CDR1 as MDHEN and CDR2 as SYDVKM. After removal of 6 bases from V and 10 bases from J, the junction contained 11 bases not matched to a gene. This chain's CDR3 is CASSPRTGRYEQFF. CDR3 bases: TGTGCCAGCAGCCCGAGGACAGGGAGGTACGAGCAGTTCTTC.

This sequence joins TRBV2 and TRBJ2-1, with 14 nucleotides matching TRBD2. In germline, CDR1 is SNHLY, CDR2 FYNNEI. J was trimmed by 7 bases and V by 8 bases; bases with no gene match: 4. The CDR3 is 14 residues long. CDR3 sequence: CASVGTSGGNEQFF. CDR3 DNA: TGTGCCAGCGTCGGGACTAGCGGGGGAAATGAGCAGTTCTTC.

The V gene is TRBV14, the J gene TRBJ2-7; 8 positions match TRBD1. The DNA end lines up better with TRBJ2-1; the J call may be wrong. Germline V gene sequence: CDR1 SGHDN, CDR2 FVKESK. The CDR3 is 17 amino acids. This chain's CDR3 is CASSQVRWTGYYNEQFF. Written as DNA, the CDR3 is TGTGCCAGCAGCCAAGTTCGATGGACAGGGTACTACAATGAGCAGTTCTTC.

This rearrangement joins TRBV9 to TRBJ2-5, with 8 positions matching TRBD2. CDR1 is SGDLS, CDR2 YYNGEE, per germline. The CDR3 is made up of 15 amino acids. The V gene end was trimmed by 0 bases and the J gene end by 5 bases; junction bases not matched to a gene: 6. As DNA, the CDR3 is TGTGCCAGCAGCGTAGCGGGAGGGCTACGGGAGACCCAGTACTTC. Translation: CASSVAGGLRETQYF.

The gene calls are TRBV7-9 and TRBJ2-3; D may be TRBD2 (6 bases). Germline CDR1 SEHNR, CDR2 FQNEAQ (reference sequence). The CDR3 extends over 15 amino acids. Trimming stripped 7 bases from V and 3 bases from J, with 17 bases between. CDR3 DNA sequence: TGTGCCAGCACCATGGGCGGGGCATTAACAGATACGCAGTATTTT. This sequence encodes CASTMGGALTDTQYF.

In DNA, the CDR3 is TGTGCCAGCCTGCAGGGGGTTGGCGTGAACACTGAAGCTTTCTTT. Amino acids: CASLQGVGVNTEAFF. V usage is TRBV7-9 and J usage is TRBJ1-1, with 7 bases lining up with TRBD1. Germline V CDR1 and CDR2: SEHNR, FQNEAQ (reference sequence). The CDR3 is 15 residues long. V shed 8 bases, J shed 0 bases, and the junction held 9 bases outside the gene matches.

The genes are TRBV25-1 and TRBJ1-2; tentative D call: TRBD1 (6 bases). The germline V gene has CDR1 MGHDK and CDR2 SYGVNS. V lost 3 bases and J lost 1, with 9 bases in between. There are 14 residues in the CDR3. The CDR3 here is CASSEGHYNYGYTF. Written as DNA, the CDR3 is TGTGCCAGCAGTGAGGGACATTATAACTATGGCTACACCTTC.